A single sample gave rise to the 3 T cell receptor beta chains below, sequenced in a study of cytomegalovirus exposure and HLA in healthy donors (dated by TCRdb to the late 2010s). Libraries were built with the immunoSEQ multiplex PCR assay. The multiplex PCR relied on a mix of 60 forward primers for TCR Vbeta segments and 13 reverse primers for TCR Jbeta segments. TCRdb's version of the immuneACCESS table is confined to in-frame rearrangements and falls short of the full clone set. An unresolved V gene accounts for under half of the shortfall where checked; the remainder is of unknown origin. In all, the sample holds about 160,000 clones, and around 79% of those were seen once. 4.3% of the sample goes to the ten largest clones. The sequenced sample consisted of PBMCs. The receptors derive from a middle-aged man in good health and CMV-seronegative.

The chain couples TRBV15 to TRBJ2-1; TRBD2 aligns across 8 bases. Germline V CDR1 and CDR2: LNHNV, YYDKDF (reference sequence). The CDR3 is 16 amino acids. After removal of 5 bases from V and 5 bases from J, the junction contained 11 bases not matched to a gene. The CDR3 sequence is CATSPGRGGGNNEQFF. Here the CDR3 DNA reads TGTGCCACCAGCCCAGGTCGGGGGGGCGGCAACAATGAGCAGTTCTTC.

V gene TRBV6-5 combines with J gene TRBJ2-7; D gene uncertain. V shed 10 bases and J shed 4 bases, with 11 bases lying between them. This CDR3 is 11 amino acids long. Looked up from germline, CDR1 is MNHEY and CDR2 is SVGAGI. This chain's CDR3 is CATYGVYEQYF. The CDR3 DNA reads TGTGCCACCTATGGTGTTTACGAGCAGTACTTC.

V and J are TRBV2 and TRBJ2-3, with TRBD2 identical over 11 bases. CDR1 SNHLY and CDR2 FYNNEI come from the germline V gene. This CDR3 comprises 14 residues. Losses at the gene ends were 2 bases for V and 6 bases for J; bases not matched to a gene: 1. This CDR3 is CASSERLAGDTQYF. As DNA, the CDR3 is TGTGCCAGCAGTGAAAGACTAGCGGGGGATACGCAGTATTTT.